These 30 T cell receptor beta chains came from one sample sequenced in a study of regulatory T cells in long-lasting Graves disease (dated by TCRdb to 2020 to 2023). The time point label for this specimen denotes: newly diagnosed GD, antithyroid drugs for less than 3 months. For both TCR sequencing and RNA sequencing, RNA was extracted from PBMCs in TRIzol. Library preparation was by multiplex PCR. The sample was run on an Illumina HiSeq 4000. To build TCR beta libraries, CDR3 regions were amplified by Arm-PCR using iRepertoire HTBI primers. Using fastp at Q25 and MiXCR, TCRdb reprocessed the public reads and kept productive beta chains. Each entry merges the rows of one CDR3 protein and shows their most common DNA and genes. This sample holds around 240,000 distinct CDR3 sequences; about 18% were observed only once. The ten largest clones represent about 14% of the sample. The same sample was also studied in work on T cells in Graves' hyperthyroidism and ophthalmopathy.

The input for sequencing was peripheral blood mononuclear cells (PBMCs), taken at new diagnosis, from a patient treated with antithyroid drugs. These receptors were obtained from a woman aged 25-40 years with Graves disease. Donor details come from another sample of the same person, matched by shared clones.

The chain uses TRBV5-4 and TRBJ1-2; TRBD1 is a possible D gene (5 bases). V gave up 0 bases and J gave up 3 bases, with 9 bases separating them. Germline-derived CDR1 and CDR2 are SGHNT and YYREEE (reference sequence). This CDR3 is built from 14 residues. DNA for the CDR3: TGTGCCAGCAGCTTGGGGGGCGCGGACTATGGCTACACCTTC. Its protein product is CASSLGGADYGYTF.

The chain carries TRBV6-5 and TRBJ2-1; D is perhaps TRBD2 (5 bases). V was trimmed by 4 bases and J by 10 bases, leaving 14 bases between them. This CDR3 spans 13 amino acids. From germline, CDR1 is MNHEY and CDR2 SVGAGI. CDR3 DNA: TGTGCCAGCAGTTTCAGTAGCGTCCGGGAGCAGTTCTTC. Its protein product is CASSFSSVREQFF.

This clonotype came up a few times. The chain has TRBV25-1 and TRBJ2-1; 7 bases align to TRBD1. The CDR3 is 14 residues long. J gave up 5 bases and V 6 bases, and 7 bases lay outside the gene matches. Germline CDR1 and CDR2: MGHDK and SYGVNS. The chain's CDR3 is CASRSDRNDNEQFF. The CDR3 DNA reads TGTGCCAGCAGGTCGGACAGGAACGACAATGAGCAGTTCTTC.

This clonotype has at least ten counts. V and J are TRBV27 and TRBJ2-7, with no clear D. V lost 4 bases and J lost 0, with 13 bases in between. This CDR3 region has 15 residues. CDR1 and CDR2 (germline): MNHEY, SMNVEV (reference sequence). CDR3 loop: CASSSAARSSYEQYF. The CDR3 nucleotides are TGTGCCAGCAGTTCCGCCGCCAGGTCCTCCTACGAGCAGTACTTC.

This clonotype has at least ten counts. This chain connects TRBV13 to TRBJ2-3, with a possible D match to TRBD1 (6 bases). This CDR3 is 13 amino acids long. Trimming stripped 6 bases from V and 5 bases from J, with 12 bases between. Germline loops: CDR1 PRHDT, CDR2 FYEKMQ (reference sequence). The CDR3 reads CASSLRGEDTQYF. For the CDR3, the DNA is TGTGCCAGCAGTCTCAGGGGAGAAGATACGCAGTATTTT.

The sample holds many counts of this clonotype. The genes are TRBV7-6 and TRBJ2-7; D possibly corresponds to TRBD2 (5 bases). The V end was cut by 6 bases, the J end by 3 bases, with 18 bases between. CDR1 is SGHVS, CDR2 FNYEAQ, per germline. CDR3 length: 15 amino acids. This CDR3 is CASSFGGTNLYEQYF. The CDR3 DNA reads as TGTGCCAGCAGTTTCGGAGGCACCAACCTCTACGAGCAGTACTTC.

At least ten counts were recorded for this clonotype. This sequence joins TRBV12-3 or TRBV12-4 and TRBJ2-1, with TRBD2 identical over 16 bases. V dropped 9 bases and J dropped 1; count of bases not matched to a gene: 12. The CDR3 is 19 residues long. The CDR3 region has the DNA TGTGCCAGTGCTAAAAGGGGACTAGCGGGGGGGCTTTCCTACAATGAGCAGTTCTTC. It encodes CASAKRGLAGGLSYNEQFF.

This clonotype was counted many times. The V call is TRBV20-1, the J call TRBJ2-7; 12 bases are a match to TRBD1. J gave up 0 bases and V 3 bases, and 3 bases lay outside the gene matches. This CDR3 region has 15 residues. Germline-derived CDR1 and CDR2 are DFQATT and SNEGSKA (reference sequence). The CDR3 region is CSARGTGGYSYEQYF. The CDR3 DNA reads TGCAGTGCTAGGGGGACAGGGGGCTACTCCTACGAGCAGTACTTC.

The CDR3 loop reads CATSRDGAGGGETQYF. In DNA, the CDR3 is TGTGCCACCAGCAGAGATGGGGCAGGGGGCGGAGAGACCCAGTACTTC. The rearrangement uses TRBV15 and TRBJ2-1; 8 bases are a match to TRBD1. The J call is doubtful: the DNA matches TRBJ2-5 better. Germline-derived CDR1 and CDR2 are LNHNV and YYDKDF (reference sequence). This CDR3 comprises 16 residues.

This clonotype was observed many times. The chain employs TRBV7-9 and TRBJ2-5, with 9 bases matching TRBD1. After removal of 4 bases from V and 6 bases from J, the junction contained 6 bases not matched to a gene. The germline gives CDR1 SEHNR, CDR2 FQNEAQ (reference sequence). This CDR3 has 14 residues. CDR3: CASSSGQGWQTQYF. Written as DNA, the CDR3 is TGTGCCAGCAGCTCCGGACAGGGGTGGCAGACCCAGTACTTC. Together with reference TRBV7-9 and TRBJ2-5, the CDR3 gives the full variable domain: DTGVSQNPRHKITKRGQNVTFRCDPISEHNRLYWYRQTLGQGPEFLTYFQNEAQLEKSRLLSDRFSAERPKGSFSTLEIQRTEQGDSAMYLCASSSGQGWQTQYFGPGTRLLVL.

This clonotype has at least ten counts. The chain links TRBV7-2 to TRBJ1-5, with D tentatively TRBD1 (5 bases). CDR3 length: 15 residues. V dropped 5 bases and J dropped 1 base, with 12 bases sitting between them. Germline CDR1 is SGHTA and CDR2 is FQGNSA. The CDR3 loop reads CASSLRGQSNQPQHF. CDR3 sequence (DNA): TGTGCCAGCAGCCTTAGGGGCCAGAGCAATCAGCCCCAGCATTTT.

This clonotype was counted between two and nine times. This chain joins TRBV6-4 and TRBJ1-2; TRBD1 aligns across 7 bases. CDR3 length: 15 amino acids. V gave up 2 bases and J gave up 4 bases; unmatched junction bases: 7. Per germline, CDR1 MRHNA and CDR2 SNTAGT. CDR3 nucleotides: TGTGCCAGCAGTGACCCTGGGCAGGGGGTCTATGGCTACACCTTC. Translated: CASSDPGQGVYGYTF.

This clonotype was found many times. The rearrangement links TRBV2 to TRBJ2-5; 13 bases align to TRBD2. This CDR3 is 15 amino acids long. Germline CDR1 is SNHLY and CDR2 is FYNNEI. Trimming removed 6 bases from V and 2 bases from J; junction bases left unmatched: 3. The CDR3 region has the DNA TGTGCCAGCAGAGAGACTAGCGGGGGGCAAGAGACCCAGTACTTC. Amino acids: CASRETSGGQETQYF.

This clonotype has just a few counts. The gene calls are TRBV7-9 and TRBJ2-7; 15 positions match TRBD2. V was clipped by 5 bases and J by 2 bases; unmatched bases: 1. Germline V gives CDR1 SEHNR, CDR2 FQNEAQ (reference sequence). The CDR3 has 15 amino acids. CDR3 loop: CASSGTSGGTYEQYF. CDR3 nucleotide sequence: TGTGCCAGCAGCGGGACTAGCGGGGGGACCTACGAGCAGTACTTC.

With respect to this clonotype: A much larger clone differs from this one at a single base, so this may be a read error. This rearrangement joins TRBV12-3 or TRBV12-4 to TRBJ2-1; D tentatively reads TRBD1 or TRBD2 (5 bases each). This CDR3 region has 15 residues. Trimming left V 5 bases short and J 9 bases short, with 20 bases between. The CDR3 bases are TGTGCCAGCAGTCCAGCCGGGGCGCAGGTCGGTGAGCAGTTCTTC. Translation gives CASSPAGAQVGEQFF.

This clonotype has at least ten counts. The chain couples TRBV6-2 or TRBV6-3 to TRBJ1-3; 8 bases agree with TRBD1. The V and J ends lost 0 bases and 0 bases, in that order; junction bases with no gene match: 10. The germline V gene has CDR1 MNHEY and CDR2 SVGEGT. The CDR3 totals 19 residues. The CDR3 coding sequence is TGTGCCAGCAGTTACTCACTTTATGGGACAGGTGACTCTGGAAACACCATATATTTT. This translates into CASSYSLYGTGDSGNTIYF.

V gene TRBV2 combines with J gene TRBJ1-1; the match to TRBD1 covers 7 bases. V dropped 7 bases and J dropped 4; count of bases not matched to a gene: 6. The CDR3 length is 13 residues. Germline-derived CDR1 and CDR2 are SNHLY and FYNNEI. As DNA, the CDR3 is TGTGCCAGCACCACCAGGGGGGGCACTGAAGCTTTCTTT. Translated, it gives CASTTRGGTEAFF.

This clonotype was counted only a few times. The chain couples TRBV3-1 to TRBJ1-1; 8 positions match TRBD1. Trimming removed 5 bases from V and 4 bases from J; junction bases left unmatched: 9. CDR3 length: 15 amino acids. Germline loops: CDR1 LGHDT, CDR2 YNNKEL (reference sequence). DNA for the CDR3: TGTGCCAGCAGCTTAGGACAGGGTTGGATCACTGAAGCTTTCTTT. It specifies CASSLGQGWITEAFF.

This clonotype was seen at least ten times. The V and J genes are TRBV29-1 and TRBJ2-7, with 7 bases fitting TRBD1. CDR3 length: 13 residues. Germline V gene data show CDR1 as SQVTM and CDR2 as ANQGSEA. Losses at the gene ends were 6 bases for V and 3 bases for J; bases not matched to a gene: 8. The CDR3 nucleotides are TGCAGCGTGACAGGGTATTCGAACTACGAGCAGTACTTC. This gives the protein CSVTGYSNYEQYF.

This clonotype was counted at least ten times. The rearrangement uses TRBV5-1 and TRBJ2-3; D gene ambiguous. The CDR3 covers 14 residues. Trimming shortened V by 3 bases and J by 5 bases, and 13 bases separated the two germline ends. The V gene's germline CDR1 is SGHRS and CDR2 YFSETQ. The CDR3 bases are TGCGCCAGCAGCTCCGAGTTGATACTAGATACGCAGTATTTT. Its translation: CASSSELILDTQYF.

This clonotype was counted ten times or more. The chain recombines TRBV5-1 with TRBJ1-1; TRBD1 might be the D (5 bases). Trimming stripped 7 bases from V and 0 bases from J, with 10 bases between. Germline-derived CDR1 and CDR2 are SGHRS and YFSETQ. The CDR3 runs to 13 residues. The chain's CDR3 is CASRAQVNTEAFF. CDR3 coding DNA: TGCGCCAGCCGTGCACAGGTGAACACTGAAGCTTTCTTT.

Remarks on this clonotype: At one of its ends the junction is not consistent with the germline gene, which may arise from a read error. The chain joins TRBV6-2 or TRBV6-3 to TRBJ1-6, with D perhaps matching TRBD1 (5 bases). The germline V gene encodes CDR1 MNHEY and CDR2 SVGEGT. This CDR3 is 15 amino acids long. DNA of the CDR3: TGTGCCGGCAGTTACTCGGCAGGGAATAATTCACCCCTCCACTTT. Translation: CAGSYSAGNNSPLHF.

This clonotype has at least ten counts. V and J are TRBV2 and TRBJ1-1, with TRBD1 as a possible D gene (5 bases). The CDR3 is 15 amino acids. V lost 7 bases to trimming and J lost 4 bases, with 19 bases between them. CDR1 SNHLY and CDR2 FYNNEI come from the germline V gene. CDR3 in amino acids: CASTDGAGGRTEAFF. Written as DNA, the CDR3 is TGTGCCAGCACCGACGGGGCAGGAGGTCGCACTGAAGCTTTCTTT. Variable domain in full (rest from reference TRBV2 and TRBJ1-1): EPEVTQTPSHQVTQMGQEVILRCVPISNHLYFYWYRQILGQKVEFLVSFYNNEISEKSEIFDDQFSVERPDGSNFTLKIRSTKLEDSAMYFCASTDGAGGRTEAFFGQGTRLTVV.

A word on this clonotype: A much more abundant neighbour one base away suggests this may be a read error. In DNA, the CDR3 is TGTGCCACCAGTTCCCGGGGGGGCCAAGAGACCCAGTACTTC. The encoded protein is CATSSRGGQETQYF. This rearrangement joins TRBV6-2 or TRBV6-3 to TRBJ2-5, with TRBD2 matching 8 bases. Looked up from germline, CDR1 is MNHEY and CDR2 is SVGEGT. This CDR3 contains 14 residues.

In this sample, this clonotype turned up many times. CDR3 nucleotide sequence: TGTGCCAGCACATTCCTGACCCGGGACACGAACACTGAAGCTTTCTTT. This translates into CASTFLTRDTNTEAFF. The J gene is TRBJ1-1, the V gene TRBV12-3 or TRBV12-4; D may be TRBD1 (6 bases). The CDR3 covers 16 residues. Trimming removed 7 bases from V and 1 base from J, with 19 bases in between.

The V call is TRBV7-2, the J call TRBJ2-1; 10 bases are a match to TRBD2. The germline V gene has CDR1 SGHTA and CDR2 FQGNSA. Germline trimming cut 1 base from V and 10 bases from J; bases unmatched to any gene: 10. CDR3 length: 16 amino acids. In DNA form, the CDR3 reads TGTGCCAGCAGCTTAGTTTCGGGGTGGACTAGCGGCGAGCAGTTCTTC. Amino acids: CASSLVSGWTSGEQFF.

This clonotype showed up just a few times. The chain combines TRBV19 with TRBJ2-7; D possibly matches TRBD1 or TRBD2 (5 bases each). The CDR3 is 11 amino acids. V was shortened by 6 bases and J by 5 bases, with 8 bases between the two germline ends. Germline values: CDR1 LNHDA, CDR2 SQIVND (reference sequence). CDR3 DNA sequence: TGTGCCAGTAGGTGGGGGAACGAGCAGTACTTC. This sequence encodes CASRWGNEQYF.

This clonotype came up many times. V and J are TRBV7-8 and TRBJ1-5; D not resolved. The CDR3 extends over 14 amino acids. Germline CDR1 reads SGHVS; CDR2 reads FQNEAQ. V was pared by 1 base and J by 6 bases, with 10 bases between. The CDR3 reads CASSLGAVTQPQHF. The CDR3 coding sequence is TGTGCCAGCAGCTTAGGGGCAGTTACTCAGCCCCAGCATTTT.

Comment on this clonotype: This may be a read error: a much more frequent sequence differs by one nucleotide. The chain links TRBV24-1 to TRBJ2-2, with 9 positions matching TRBD2. Germline lookup yields CDR1 KGHDR and CDR2 SFDVKD. This CDR3 spans 15 amino acids. CDR3 sequence (DNA): TGTACCACCAGTAAAGCGGGGGGGAACACCGGGGAGCTGTTTTTT. Its translation is CTTSKAGGNTGELFF.

This clonotype showed up many times. The gene calls are TRBV20-1 and TRBJ2-5; D not certain. CDR3 length equals 13 residues. Germline lookup yields CDR1 DFQATT and CDR2 SNEGSKA (reference sequence). Trimming took 6 bases from V and 3 from J, leaving 14 bases between them. For the CDR3, the DNA is TGCAGTGCGTCCGGACCGGCTAAAGAGACCCAGTACTTC. Translation: CSASGPAKETQYF.